This T cell receptor (beta chain) was captured by sequencing in a study of OX40 agonist ivuxolimab in advanced cancers. Findings of the study overall: Not determined was the antigen specificity of the expanded peripheral T cells. Near-lowest levels of clonal expansion characterized partial responders at 0.1-3.0 mg/kg. Mean expanded clone counts were higher in CD8+ than CD4+ T cells.

In regard to this clone: The antigen is undetermined.

Data came from immunoSEQ multiplex PCR; TCRdb stores just in-frame clones and leaves some out. The table shows about 47,000 clones, with approximately 81% occurring only once. The material was CD4+ or CD8+ T cells sorted from blood, obtained in a trial of the OX40 agonist ivuxolimab. The receptor was derived from an adult with an advanced solid tumor such as melanoma, head and neck, liver or kidney cancer.

The CDR3 DNA follows: TGTGCCAGCAGCCAAGTGGGGGGGGCCGTCACTGAAGCTTTCTTT. This translates into CASSQVGGAVTEAFF. This chain uses TRBV7-6 with TRBJ1-1; possible D gene TRBD1, 6 bases. The V end was cut by 5 bases, the J end by 4 bases, with 17 bases between. Per the germline V gene, CDR1 is SGHVS and CDR2 is FNYEAQ. This CDR3 is 15 amino acids long.